This TCR beta chain was captured by sequencing in a study of blood T cell repertoires in COVID-19. Sequencing used immunoSEQ multiplex PCR; TCRdb keeps in-frame clones, though not all of them. The table lists fewer than 300,000 clones, more than 75% of them singletons. Germline values: CDR1 SGHDN, CDR2 FVKESK. The trim removed 2 bases at V and 5 bases at J, leaving 6 bases unmatched. CDR3 length equals 15 residues. This TCR derives from a woman in her 40s who had recovered from COVID-19. The chain employs TRBV14 and TRBJ2-5; 9 bases map to TRBD2. Sequenced sample: peripheral blood. CDR3 sequence: CASSQLSGSWETQYF. The CDR3 nucleotides read TGTGCCAGCAGCCAACTTAGCGGGAGTTGGGAGACCCAGTACTTC.